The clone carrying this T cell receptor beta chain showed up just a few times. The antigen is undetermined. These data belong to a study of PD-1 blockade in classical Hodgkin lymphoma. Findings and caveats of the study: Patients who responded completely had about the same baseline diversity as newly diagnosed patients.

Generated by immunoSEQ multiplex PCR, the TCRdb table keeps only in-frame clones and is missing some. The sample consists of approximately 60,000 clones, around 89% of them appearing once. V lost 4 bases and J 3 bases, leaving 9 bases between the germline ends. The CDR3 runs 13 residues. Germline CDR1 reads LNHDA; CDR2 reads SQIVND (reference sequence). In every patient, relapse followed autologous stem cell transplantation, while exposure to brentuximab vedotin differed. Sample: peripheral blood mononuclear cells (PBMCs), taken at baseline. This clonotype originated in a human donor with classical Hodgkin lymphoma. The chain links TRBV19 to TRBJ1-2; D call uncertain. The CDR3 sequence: CASSTKGDYGYTF. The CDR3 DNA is TGTGCCAGTAGTACAAAGGGAGACTATGGCTACACCTTC.